This T cell receptor beta chain was sequenced in a study of blood T cell repertoires in COVID-19 (dated by TCRdb to 2020 to 2022). With regard to the full study: Samples from collaborators originated in the United States, Italy and Spain and spanned both the acute and convalescent phases of COVID-19. The prospective study material was composed of cDNA or gDNA derived from T cells, B-cell-depleted T cells, or PBMCs. Subjects who had been exposed to COVID-19, were actively infected with it, or had recovered from it provided the deeply sampled blood TCRbeta repertoires that made up the dataset. The repertoires were released in a freely available public database meant as a resource for research on the immune response to SARS-CoV-2. The samples were drawn from two sources: the first 160 participants of the ongoing ImmuneRACE study, and approximately 1,300 subjects contributed by 6 global collaborators. A de-identified subject ID, COVID-19 status, age in years and sex were almost always included in the sample metadata. HLA class I and class II types, where available, came from metadata supplied by the sample provider rather than from assay-based typing. Study-wide conclusions, independent of this receptor: How much clinical and demographic metadata was included differed by source and by participant, and the metadata was provided uncurated.

As to this clone: Which antigen it targets is not known. Base qualities are not recorded, but no much larger clone differs from it by a single base.

The immunoSEQ Assay, a bias-controlled multiplex PCR, was used to amplify TCRbeta CDR3 regions from genomic DNA. The original pipeline was this. The number of nucleated cells in each sample was estimated by amplification of reference gene primers within the assay. To quantify the absolute abundance of each unique TCRbeta CDR3 rearrangement, sequence reads were collapsed and filtered. Productive Simpson clonality was computed per sample as the square root of Simpson's diversity index over productive rearrangements. The clones in this table, taken by TCRdb from immuneACCESS, are in-frame only. Not every clone is retained; where verified, under half of the shortfall comes from an unresolved V gene, and the cause of the rest is unknown. V, J and clone size are those of that table, while D and trimming were read from the DNA. The table for this sample lists roughly 66,000 clones; approximately 90% of them were counted only once. Of the sample, under 8.5% falls within the top ten clones.

Reading from cysteine to phenylalanine, the CDR3 counts 15 amino acids. Only the CDR3 part of the read is kept: 45 bases, read in frame from the first base. In the germline V gene, CDR1 corresponds to MDHEN and CDR2 to SYDVKM. Germline trimming amounts to 5 bases on V and 4 bases on J, with 9 as the count of junction bases outside the gene matches. The collaborating institutions used their own protocols to collect whole blood in K2EDTA tubes. For TCRbeta analysis, collaborator samples were shipped as frozen whole blood, as isolated PBMCs, or as DNA extracted from either sample type. This TCR was sampled from a human donor in a cohort sampled during active COVID-19. The sample comprised peripheral blood. The V gene is TRBV28 and the J gene is TRBJ2-7, and TRBD1 aligns with 9 junction nucleotides. The CDR3 region reads CASSPLDRGGYEQYF. The sequence in DNA is TGTGCCAGCAGTCCCTTGGACAGGGGTGGGTACGAGCAGTACTTC.